The T cell receptor (beta chain) described here comes from a study of blood T cells in healthy people across ages (dated by TCRdb to between 2014 and 2017). Regarding the research as a whole: In model experiments, template switching captured roughly one uniquely barcoded TCR beta cDNA molecule for every two T cells. The study measured age-related changes in TCR beta repertoire diversity using deep sequencing normalized with unique cDNA molecular identifiers. Donors were grouped into four age groups: young (average about 15 years), middle-aged (around 39), aged (approximately 67) and long-lived (around 80). Donors of different ages were randomly distributed across sequencing lanes to avoid experimental bias. For two donors (one aged 18 to 30 and one aged 80 or older), the study analyzed two additional independent replicas of 1 million unique cDNA reads from the same blood draw. The paper's findings and limits, for the study overall: Compared with the aged group, the long-lived group had more naive CD4+ T cells, fewer expanded clones and increased TCR diversity, suggesting age selection. Bulk unsorted PBMC profiling prevented conclusive comparison of naive and antigen-experienced compartments. As age increased, observed TCR beta diversity per million T cells dropped in a roughly linear way, and a significant reduction was already evident by age about 36. A strong correlation was found between observed TCR beta diversity and the percentage of naive T cells measured by flow cytometry. Because the CMV infection status of the donors was unknown, age-related changes in expanded clonotypes may potentially have been confounded. Estimates of total diversity based on one million sequenced T cells were considered lower bounds and underestimates.

Libraries were made using 5' RACE. TCRdb records Illumina HiSeq 2500 as the sequencer. A second PCR of about 6 to 12 cycles was run with a J-beta primer mix and a sample-barcoded 5' primer. Each TCR beta cDNA molecule received a unique molecular identifier from a template-switch 5' adaptor carrying 12 random nucleotides. Each sample yielded at least 2.5 million CDR3-containing paired-end reads. All of the RNA was converted into first-strand cDNA using the Mint cDNA synthesis kit, with a TRBC-specific oligonucleotide serving as the primer. Following uracil-DNA glycosylase treatment, a first 18-cycle PCR with universal primers M1SS and BC2_uni_R was performed on all cDNA. In the authors' own workflow: Normalization of each sample was performed by random selection of 1 million high-quality reads, each carrying a distinct molecular identifier. Instead of being binned into consensus sequences, reads with shared molecular identifiers were discarded. MiTCR, run with a Q25 quality threshold and the strictest error-elimination algorithm, handled CDR3 identification, clonotype clustering and error correction. A nonparametric unseen species model with Euler transformation was used to estimate a lower bound on total TCR beta diversity. The public reads were reanalyzed by TCRdb: fastp trimming at Q25, MiXCR alignment, in-frame beta chains only. CDR3 protein duplicates are merged, each entry listing the most common genes and DNA. For this entry, the V and J calls and clone size follow TCRdb and not the study's own pipeline. The sample table records more than 1 million distinct CDR3 sequences; 40% to 55% of these occur just once. The ten largest clones capture under 20% of the sample.

The CDR1 and CDR2 encoded by the germline V gene (reference sequence) are MNHNY and SVGAGI. The CDR3 contains 15 residues, cysteine and phenylalanine counted. Left in the record is the CDR3 DNA by itself, 45 bases read in frame from the first base. Concerning this clonotype itself: The target of this receptor is not known. Within one base of it there is no much larger clone, and no base qualities were kept.

The roughly 38 donors, aged about 6 to 95 years, were systemically healthy Caucasian individuals from Russia. Each donor gave 8 to 10 milliliters of peripheral blood, collected into EDTA-treated Vacutainer tubes. Ficoll-Paque density-gradient centrifugation was used to isolate PBMCs, with at least 6 million per sample. Total RNA was extracted from PBMCs with Trizol reagent, with at least 5 micrograms obtained per sample. For every donor, flow cytometry on a PBMC aliquot measured the percentage of naive CD45RAhigh/CD27high T cells. The source of this sequence is a woman aged 55-70 years in good health. The sequencing input was blood. The sequence is built from TRBV6-6 and TRBJ2-4; a weak D assignment points to TRBD1 (7 bases agree). TRBJ2-7 explains the end of the DNA better; the J call may be wrong. DNA sequence: TGTGCCAGCAGTTTGGGACAGTTGGAGGGCTACGAGCAGTACTTC. Its coded protein is CASSLGQLEGYEQYF.